This record looks at one T cell receptor beta chain sequence and its context. As yet, its antigen is unknown. With 10 to 11 days of culture completed, CD4+ T cells were isolated. Everyone in the study got two shots of either the BNT162b2 or mRNA-1273 vaccine. People in the vaccine group had not been infected with SARS-CoV-2 before, and their nucleocapsid antibodies were negative. Generated by immunoSEQ multiplex PCR, the TCRdb table keeps only in-frame clones and is missing some. This table has some 40,000 clones, about 67% appearing once. These data belong to a study of vaccination effects on CD4 cells after COVID-19. The V end was cut by 3 bases, the J end by 3 bases, with 12 bases between. The germline V gene encodes CDR1 SGHTA and CDR2 FQGNSA. The CDR3 totals 14 residues.

This chain joins TRBV7-2 and TRBJ2-7, with no clear D. The source material was CD4+ T cells from PBMCs cultured without peptide, sampled after COVID-19 vaccination. The TCR originated in a human donor who received a COVID-19 vaccine. CDR3 coding DNA: TGTGCCAGCAGCTTCTCGGCCCGAAACTACGAGCAGTACTTC. This sequence encodes CASSFSARNYEQYF.